This entry features one T cell receptor beta chain sequence. The target antigen is unknown. The treatment is: roughly 11-day PBMC culture with coronavirus spike peptide pools or control peptides (ViraFEST assay). Convalescent patients tested SARS-CoV-2 PCR positive from March to December 2020, before Alpha, Beta and Delta emerged. PBMCs, plated at 2 million to 2.5 million per well, were grown in the presence of around 10 IU/ml IL-2 and 10 ug/ml peptide pools. This specimen comes from a study of vaccination and CD4 T cells after COVID-19. About the research overall: Control cultures used a CEFX viral epitope pool, an HIV-1 Nef peptide pool, or no peptide.

At the Johns Hopkins FTIC core, DNA taken from cultured CD4+ T cells was sequenced by way of the Oncomine TCR Beta short-read assay. Genomic DNA from cultured CD4+ T cells was extracted. MiXCR, run by TCRdb on the PCR reads, gives a single entry per CDR3 protein. This sample has fewer than 20,000 distinct CDR3 sequences; 53% occur once, and the top ten carry 5.5% to 8.5%. CDR3 length: 13 amino acids. The germline CDR1 and CDR2 sequences are GTSNPN and SVGIG (reference sequence). V was shortened by 4 bases and J by 2 bases, with 11 bases between the two germline ends. This clonotype was obtained from a human donor who had recovered from COVID-19. The specimen comprised CD4+ T cells from blood, cultured in vitro, sampled before SARS-CoV-2 vaccination. The rearrangement uses TRBV30 and TRBJ1-1; unclear D gene. The CDR3 here is CAWTTASNTEAFF. CDR3 sequence (DNA): TGTGCCTGGACCACTGCCAGTAACACTGAAGCTTTCTTT.